Presented here are 26 T cell receptor beta chains from one specimen sequenced in a study of beta chain features in type 1 diabetes. Of the isolated RNA, all was reverse transcribed, and so the sequenced material was expressed TCRB transcripts. Repertoires were generated with immunoSEQ multiplex PCR, while TCRdb's copy carries only in-frame clones and drops some. The sample holds around 300,000 clones, roughly 9.6% seen once. Specimen: naive CD4+ T cells from blood. These receptors all come from a woman aged 30 to 39 in good health.

This clone was recorded a few times. V is TRBV28 and J is TRBJ1-5; TRBD1 might be the D (5 bases). The CDR3 has 17 residues. V dropped 2 bases and J dropped 0 bases, with 14 bases sitting between them. Germline V lookup: CDR1 MDHEN, CDR2 SYDVKM. CDR3 bases: TGTGCCAGCAGTTTACAAAGCGGGGCTTATAGCAATCAGCCCCAGCATTTT. Translating gives CASSLQSGAYSNQPQHF. The whole variable domain, remainder taken from reference TRBV28 and TRBJ1-5, is DVKVTQSSRYLVKRTGEKVFLECVQDMDHENMFWYRQDPGLGLRLIYFSYDVKMKEKGDIPEGYSVSREKKERFSLILESASTNQTSMYLCASSLQSGAYSNQPQHFGDGTRLSIL.

The chain employs TRBV21-1 and TRBJ2-1; no DNA check was done on the table's D call, TRBD2. TRBV21-1 counts as a pseudogene. This CDR3 contains 12 residues. The CDR3 DNA sequence: TGTGCCAGCAGGCACTTAGCGAATGAGCAGTTCTTC. This encodes CASRHLANEQFF.

The chain has TRBV7-9 and TRBJ2-7; D not resolved. Germline V gene sequence: CDR1 SEHNR, CDR2 FQNEAQ (reference sequence). The V gene lost 3 bases and the J gene lost 2 bases, with 17 bases spanning the gap. The CDR3 runs to 16 residues. CDR3 amino acids: CASSLESTPATYEQYF. As DNA, the CDR3 is TGTGCCAGCAGCTTGGAATCGACACCGGCAACCTACGAGCAGTACTTC.

The chain has TRBV28 and TRBJ2-3, with D perhaps TRBD1 (6 bases). Germline lookup yields CDR1 MDHEN and CDR2 SYDVKM. The CDR3 is 14 residues long. The germline V and J ends were trimmed by 4 bases and 2 bases, with 10 bases remaining between them. The CDR3, as DNA: TGTGCCAGCAGTTATCAGGGGCTCACAGATACGCAGTATTTT. This encodes CASSYQGLTDTQYF.

This clone was seen a handful of times. The V gene is TRBV7-2, the J gene TRBJ2-7; D perhaps matches TRBD2 (6 bases). This CDR3 spans 13 amino acids. Germline values: CDR1 SGHTA, CDR2 FQGNSA. Trimming cost V 5 bases and J 5 bases, with 13 bases left between them. The CDR3 bases are TGTGCCAGCAGCGCTCGGGAGAGCCACGAGCAGTACTTC. Translated, it gives CASSARESHEQYF.

The chain couples TRBV30 to TRBJ1-2; 7 bases line up with TRBD1. Looked up from germline, CDR1 is GTSNPN and CDR2 is SVGIG (reference sequence). V shed 2 bases, J shed 8 bases, and the junction held 11 bases outside the gene matches. The CDR3 is made up of 14 amino acids. In DNA, the CDR3 is TGTGCCTGGAGTAAGGGGACAGCCATAAAAGGCTACACCTTC. As protein: CAWSKGTAIKGYTF.

In this sample, this clone turned up a few times. This chain uses TRBV25-1 with TRBJ1-1, with 9 positions matching TRBD1. The germline V gene encodes CDR1 MGHDK and CDR2 SYGVNS. CDR3 length: 14 residues. The V gene end was trimmed by 6 bases and the J gene end by 1 base; junction bases not matched to a gene: 3. CDR3 nucleotide sequence: TGTGCCAGCAGATCGGGACAGGGGAACACTGAAGCTTTCTTT. Amino acid sequence: CASRSGQGNTEAFF.

This clone occurred a few times. The V and J genes are TRBV29-1 and TRBJ1-2; weak D call: TRBD1 (6 bases). Looked up from germline, CDR1 is SQVTM and CDR2 is ANQGSEA. V lost 5 bases to trimming and J lost 4 bases, with 14 bases between them. This CDR3 spans 13 amino acids. The CDR3 DNA reads TGCAGCGTTAAAGGGGACATTTCCTATGGCTACACCTTC. Protein product: CSVKGDISYGYTF.

The gene calls are TRBV29-1 and TRBJ1-1; D perhaps matches TRBD1 (6 bases). Trimming shortened V by 6 bases and J by 2 bases, and 13 bases separated the two germline ends. Germline values: CDR1 SQVTM, CDR2 ANQGSEA. The CDR3 covers 13 residues. CDR3 DNA: TGCAGCGTGGCAAGACAGGAAAACACTGAAGCTTTCTTT. This sequence encodes CSVARQENTEAFF.

The CDR3 sequence: CASRKQGAGELFF. CDR3 nucleotide sequence: TGTGCCAGCAGAAAACAGGGGGCCGGGGAGCTGTTTTTT. J is TRBJ2-2 and V is TRBV27; 8 bases match TRBD1. CDR3 length: 13 residues. Per the germline V gene, CDR1 is MNHEY and CDR2 is SMNVEV (reference sequence). The V segment lost 6 bases and the J segment 6 bases; nucleotides outside the gene matches: 3.

This clone has a handful of counts. V usage is TRBV28 and J usage is TRBJ1-2, with a weak D call TRBD1 (5 bases). The V and J ends lost 5 bases and 0 bases respectively, with 13 bases between them. The CDR3 runs 15 residues. Per the germline V gene, CDR1 is MDHEN and CDR2 is SYDVKM. The CDR3 DNA sequence: TGTGCCAGCAGTCCGTTAGACAGAACTAACTATGGCTACACCTTC. Residues: CASSPLDRTNYGYTF.

The rearrangement uses TRBV27 and TRBJ2-7; TRBD2 matches 8 bases. Per germline, CDR1 MNHEY and CDR2 SMNVEV (reference sequence). The CDR3 spans 14 residues. Trimming took 5 bases from V and 3 from J; bases not matched to a gene: 6. The CDR3 is CASSTTSGYYEQYF. In nucleotides, the CDR3 is TGTGCCAGCAGTACAACTAGCGGATACTACGAGCAGTACTTC.

This clone was observed a handful of times. The CDR3 sequence is CASSQEDRVNTGELFF. For the CDR3, the DNA is TGCGCCAGCAGCCAAGAGGACAGGGTGAACACCGGGGAGCTGTTTTTT. The chain carries TRBV4-1 and TRBJ2-2; 8 bases line up with TRBD1. With 0 bases clipped from V and 1 base from J, the junction kept 1 base outside the gene matches. Germline CDR1 and CDR2: MGHRA and YSYEKL. The CDR3 runs to 16 residues.

This clone was detected only a few times. This chain links TRBV5-1 with TRBJ2-6; 10 bases align to TRBD1. Germline V gene sequence: CDR1 SGHRS, CDR2 YFSETQ. This CDR3 contains 20 residues. Trimming removed 1 base from V and 2 bases from J; junction bases left unmatched: 12. The CDR3 sequence: CASSLPRSRDRGTGANVLTF. CDR3 nucleotides: TGCGCCAGCAGCTTGCCCCGATCCCGGGACAGGGGCACTGGGGCCAACGTCCTGACTTTC. Full variable domain (rest looked up from reference TRBV5-1 and TRBJ2-6): KAGVTQTPRYLIKTRGQQVTLSCSPISGHRSVSWYQQTPGQGLQFLFEYFSETQRNKGNFPGRFSGRQFSNSRSEMNVSTLELGDSALYLCASSLPRSRDRGTGANVLTFGAGSRLTVL.

This clone turned up a few times. The chain joins TRBV5-4 to TRBJ2-1; TRBD2 aligns across 9 bases. V lost 3 bases, J lost 3 bases, and 7 bases stayed unmatched. Germline assignment: CDR1 SGHNT and CDR2 YYREEE (reference sequence). This CDR3 region has 16 residues. In DNA, the CDR3 is TGTGCCAGCAGCTCATACACTAGCGGGCTCTACAATGAGCAGTTCTTC. This sequence encodes CASSSYTSGLYNEQFF. Full variable domain (outside the CDR3, taken from reference TRBV5-4 and TRBJ2-1): ETGVTQSPTHLIKTRGQQVTLRCSSQSGHNTVSWYQQALGQGPQFIFQYYREEENGRGNFPPRFSGLQFPNYSSELNVNALELDDSALYLCASSSYTSGLYNEQFFGPGTRLTVL.

This clone was detected a few times. Distinct nucleotide sequences in the sample also encode this CDR3. CDR3 sequence reads: CASSPGPGGETQYF. CDR3 sequence (DNA): TGTGCCAGCAGCCCCGGGCCCGGAGGGGAGACCCAGTACTTC. The chain carries TRBV7-3 and TRBJ2-5; D perhaps matches TRBD2 (6 bases). Between the trimmed V and J ends, which lost 5 bases and 5 bases, there was a span of 15 bases. Germline V gene sequence: CDR1 SGHTA, CDR2 FQGTGA. The CDR3 extends over 14 amino acids.

V usage is TRBV7-3 and J usage is TRBJ2-3; tentatively, D is TRBD1 (5 bases). V was trimmed by 5 bases and J by 0 bases, leaving 9 bases between them. Germline lookup yields CDR1 SGHTA and CDR2 FQGTGA. The CDR3 consists of 14 residues. The CDR3 protein is CASSQGASTDTQYF. DNA for the CDR3: TGTGCCAGCAGCCAAGGGGCTAGCACAGATACGCAGTATTTT.

This clone was observed a handful of times. The chain has TRBV7-3 and TRBJ1-2, with D possibly matching TRBD1 (5 bases). The CDR3 loop spans 16 amino acids. V was pared by 2 bases and J by 7 bases, with 20 bases between. The germline gives CDR1 SGHTA, CDR2 FQGTGA. The CDR3 bases are TGTGCCAGCAGCTTATTCTCGACGACAGTTATCTCTGGCTACACCTTC. Protein product: CASSLFSTTVISGYTF.

The chain uses TRBV20-1 and TRBJ1-2; D unresolved. V lost 5 bases and J lost 5, with 9 bases in between. Germline loops: CDR1 DFQATT, CDR2 SNEGSKA (reference sequence). This CDR3 comprises 11 residues. CDR3 nucleotide sequence: TGCAGTGCTGGGCCTCGATATGGCTACACCTTC. Protein: CSAGPRYGYTF.

V is TRBV30 and J is TRBJ2-1; a possible D gene is TRBD2 (7 bases). CDR1 is GTSNPN, CDR2 SVGIG, per germline (reference sequence). V was trimmed by 0 bases and J by 9 bases, leaving 12 bases between them. This CDR3 is 13 amino acids long. CDR3 residues: CAWSVGGQSEQFF. DNA for the CDR3: TGTGCCTGGAGTGTCGGGGGGCAGAGTGAGCAGTTCTTC.

The chain combines TRBV7-2 with TRBJ2-1; D ambiguous. V was cut by 5 bases and J by 2 bases, with 10 bases left in between. Germline CDR1 reads SGHTA; CDR2 reads FQGNSA. The CDR3 sequence is 14 residues long. CDR3 loop: CASSPPFTYNEQFF. In DNA, the CDR3 is TGTGCCAGCAGCCCCCCGTTTACCTACAATGAGCAGTTCTTC.

V gene TRBV4-2 combines with J gene TRBJ2-1, with 10 bases matching TRBD2. The J segment lost 4 bases and the V segment lost 10 bases, leaving 4 bases of the junction unmatched. The CDR3 loop spans 13 amino acids. Germline assignment: CDR1 LGHNA and CDR2 YNFKEQ. The CDR3 protein is CATGLAEYNEQFF. CDR3 in DNA: TGTGCCACCGGACTAGCGGAATACAATGAGCAGTTCTTC.

Only a few counts were recorded for this clone. V gene TRBV7-3 combines with J gene TRBJ1-4; 7 positions match TRBD1. The ends lost 0 bases at V and 3 bases at J; junction bases unmatched: 1. This CDR3 is 15 amino acids long. Germline assignment: CDR1 SGHTA and CDR2 FQGTGA. The CDR3 coding sequence is TGTGCCAGCAGCTTAACAGGGGGCCCTAATGAAAAACTGTTTTTT. This encodes CASSLTGGPNEKLFF.

The table lists this clone with a few counts. This sequence joins TRBV14 and TRBJ2-7, with 10 bases that match TRBD1. Per the germline V gene, CDR1 is SGHDN and CDR2 is FVKESK. The CDR3 contains 15 residues. V was pared by 4 bases and J by 2 bases, with 5 bases of the junction left unmatched. Here the CDR3 reads CASSRPGQGTYEQYF. CDR3 nucleotides: TGTGCCAGCAGCCGACCGGGACAGGGGACCTACGAGCAGTACTTC. The complete variable domain, with remaining parts taken from reference TRBV14 and TRBJ2-7, reads EAGVTQFPSHSVIEKGQTVTLRCDPISGHDNLYWYRRVMGKEIKFLLHFVKESKQDESGMPNNRFLAERTGGTYSTLKVQPAELEDSGVYFCASSRPGQGTYEQYFGPGTRLTVT.

This clone showed up just a few times. The J gene is TRBJ1-2, the V gene TRBV6-4; 7 bases map to TRBD1. The germline gives CDR1 MRHNA, CDR2 SNTAGT. The CDR3 extends over 14 amino acids. V lost 6 bases and J lost 4; bases outside the gene matches: 8. The CDR3 loop reads CASSPGTESYGYTF. Here the CDR3 DNA reads TGTGCCAGCAGCCCCGGGACAGAGTCCTATGGCTACACCTTC.

The V and J genes are TRBV7-9 and TRBJ2-4; TRBD1 matches at 8 bases. Trimming took 5 bases from V and 3 from J; bases not matched to a gene: 6. CDR3 length equals 15 residues. CDR1 and CDR2 from the germline V gene are SEHNR and FQNEAQ (reference sequence). The CDR3 DNA reads TGTGCCAGCAGCCGAGGAGGACAGGGCAAAAACATTCAGTACTTC. This encodes CASSRGGQGKNIQYF.